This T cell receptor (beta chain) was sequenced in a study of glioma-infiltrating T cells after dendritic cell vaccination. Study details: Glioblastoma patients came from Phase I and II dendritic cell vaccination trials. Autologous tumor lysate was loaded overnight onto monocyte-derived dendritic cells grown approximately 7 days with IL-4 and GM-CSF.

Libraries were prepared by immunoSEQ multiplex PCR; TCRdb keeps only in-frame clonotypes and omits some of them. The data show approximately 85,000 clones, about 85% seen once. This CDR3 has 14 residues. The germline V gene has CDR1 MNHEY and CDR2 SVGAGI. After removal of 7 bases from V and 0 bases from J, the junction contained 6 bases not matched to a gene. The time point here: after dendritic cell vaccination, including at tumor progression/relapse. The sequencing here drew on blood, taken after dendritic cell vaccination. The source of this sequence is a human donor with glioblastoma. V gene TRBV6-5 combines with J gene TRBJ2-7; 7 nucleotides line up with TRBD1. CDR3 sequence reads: CASIAQGTSYEQYF. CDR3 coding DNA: TGTGCCAGCATTGCACAGGGGACCTCCTACGAGCAGTACTTC.